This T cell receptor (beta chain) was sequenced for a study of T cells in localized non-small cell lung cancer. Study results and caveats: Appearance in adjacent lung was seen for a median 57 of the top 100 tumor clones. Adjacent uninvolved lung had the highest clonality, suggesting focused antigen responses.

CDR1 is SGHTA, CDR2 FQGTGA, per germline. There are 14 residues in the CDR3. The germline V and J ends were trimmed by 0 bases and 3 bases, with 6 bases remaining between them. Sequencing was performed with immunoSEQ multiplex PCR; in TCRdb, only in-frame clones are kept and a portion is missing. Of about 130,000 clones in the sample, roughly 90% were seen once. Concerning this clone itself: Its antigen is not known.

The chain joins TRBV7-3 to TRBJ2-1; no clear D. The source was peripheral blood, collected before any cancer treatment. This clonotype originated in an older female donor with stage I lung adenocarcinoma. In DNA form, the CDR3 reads TGTGCCAGCAGCTTAACGGCAGTCTACAATGAGCAGTTCTTC. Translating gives CASSLTAVYNEQFF. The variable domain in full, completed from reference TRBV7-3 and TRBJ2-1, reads GAGVSQTPSNKVTEKGKYVELRCDPISGHTALYWYRQSLGQGPEFLIYFQGTGAADDSGLPNDRFFAVRPEGSVSTLKIQRTERGDSAVYLCASSLTAVYNEQFFGPGTRLTVL.